What follows is one TCR beta chain and its context. Many counts were recorded for this clonotype. Its target antigen remains unknown. Qualities for individual bases were not recorded, and no much larger clone is one base off. The CDR3 numbers 12 residues from cysteine through phenylalanine. The retained sequence is limited to the CDR3, 36 bases, with the frame set at the first base. The trim is 7 bases for V and 8 bases for J, with a gap of 11 bases between the germline ends. This entry is derived from a study of T cell repertoires in cytomegalovirus infection (dated by TCRdb to between 2018 and 2021). Looking at the study overall: Donor HLA type was relevant to the analysis, as public TCR beta signatures indicated carriage of CMV infection together with the matching HLA type. Findings and caveats that apply to the study as a whole: In the ex vivo response, HLA-C-restricted CMV-specific TCR beta clonotypes were dominant, and in two of eight donors the single most frequent clonotype came from this HLA-C-restricted group. In both this cohort and an independent cohort of 300 to 450 donors, the cumulative frequency of public TCR beta family members distinguished carriers of CMV infection plus the relevant HLA type.

Data came from an Illumina HiSeq 1500. TCRdb passed the public sequencing reads through fastp at Q25 and MiXCR, retaining productive beta sequences. Merged by CDR3 protein, the rows form single entries marked with the most common genes and DNA. The sample table records about 140,000 distinct CDR3 sequences; about 6.1% of these occur just once. Together, the top ten hold roughly 18% of the sample. Material: PBMCs. This TCR was sampled from a human donor in good health (CMV status not recorded). Some clones in this sample may be carry-over from other donors' samples. The chain uses TRBV12-3 or TRBV12-4 and TRBJ1-4, with no confident D gene call. The nucleotide sequence reads TGTGCCAGCACCGGGATAGAGGAAAAACTGTTTTTT. This translates into CASTGIEEKLFF.